The source of this T cell receptor beta chain is a study of memory CD4+ T cells and cytomegalovirus serostatus. Germline lookup yields CDR1 MNHEY and CDR2 SMNVEV (reference sequence). Trimming left V 3 bases short and J 0 bases short, with 12 bases between. The CDR3 totals 16 residues. Data came from immunoSEQ multiplex PCR; TCRdb stores just in-frame clones and leaves some out. The repertoire holds 35,000 to 50,000 clones, with around 80% as singletons. The sort gate was single viable CD3+CD4+CD8-CD45RO+ cells for memory CD4+ T cells. The receptor was derived from an adult in good health and CMV-seronegative. The chain is built from TRBV27 and TRBJ2-1; D is ambiguous. Material for sequencing was memory CD4+ T cells from blood. The DNA for the CDR3 is TGTGCCAGCAGTTTCCTCAGGCTGCTCTCCTACAATGAGCAGTTCTTC. Its protein is CASSFLRLLSYNEQFF.